These 23 T cell receptor beta chains were all obtained from the same sample, sequenced in a study of T-cell memory formation after mild COVID-19. TCRdb reanalysed the 5' RACE reads using MiXCR and keeps one entry per CDR3 protein. The table shows about 410,000 distinct CDR3 sequences, with over 15% occurring only once. Sequencing input: PBMCs or a T cell subset sorted from them (not recorded which). The receptors shown here come from a man aged 18-30 years who had mild COVID-19 (a few samples of this study predate the infection). Cell type and time point are not known.

J is TRBJ2-7 and V is TRBV6-1, with D possibly TRBD1 on 5 matching bases. The CDR3 has 12 amino acids. Germline lookup yields CDR1 MNHNS and CDR2 SASEGT. V was pared by 5 bases and J by 2 bases, with 7 bases between. The CDR3 DNA reads as TGTGCCAGCAGTCAGGGTCCCTACGAGCAGTACGTC. Amino acid sequence: CASSQGPYEQYV.

This clonotype appeared a few times. The chain links TRBV6-2 or TRBV6-3 to TRBJ2-1, with 13 bases matching TRBD2. Germline V gene data show CDR1 as MNHEY and CDR2 as SVGEGT. V lost 5 bases, J lost 9 bases, and 13 bases stayed unmatched. The CDR3 contains 17 residues. The CDR3 sequence is CASSRHRTSGGASEQFF. DNA of the CDR3: TGTGCCAGCAGTCGACATCGCACTAGCGGGGGGGCCAGTGAGCAGTTCTTC.

This chain links TRBV5-1 with TRBJ2-5, with 9 bases fitting TRBD2. From germline, CDR1 is SGHRS and CDR2 YFSETQ. The CDR3 covers 15 residues. The V segment lost 5 bases and the J segment 0 bases; nucleotides outside the gene matches: 5. The CDR3, as DNA: TGCGCCAGCAGGGATCTAGCGGGGTACCAAGAGACCCAGTACTTC. Amino acids: CASRDLAGYQETQYF.

This clonotype was picked up a small number of times. The J gene is TRBJ2-7, the V gene TRBV6-2 or TRBV6-3, with no clear D. V shed 2 bases and J shed 3 bases, with 5 bases lying between them. The CDR3 is 12 residues long. The germline CDR1 and CDR2 sequences are MNHEY and SVGEGT. CDR3 DNA sequence: TGTGCCAGCAGTTACGAGTTCTACGAGCAGTACTTC. It encodes CASSYEFYEQYF.

Here the CDR3 DNA reads TGTGCCAGCAGCCAAGATGAATATGCTAGCATAGATGAGCAGTTCTTC. It yields the protein CASSQDEYASIDEQFF. The rearrangement links TRBV14 to TRBJ2-1, with D perhaps matching TRBD2 (5 bases). This CDR3 is built from 16 residues. From germline, CDR1 is SGHDN and CDR2 FVKESK. V was cut by 0 bases and J by 8 bases, with 17 bases left in between.

This clonotype appeared a few times. The chain carries TRBV4-2 and TRBJ1-6; D remains ambiguous. CDR1 and CDR2 (germline): LGHNA, YNFKEQ. The CDR3 runs to 16 residues. Trimming stripped 0 bases from V and 10 bases from J, with 16 bases between. CDR3 coding DNA: TGTGCCAGCAGCCAAGAGGCTCCGGTCTCGGAATCACCCCTCCACTTT. Amino acid sequence: CASSQEAPVSESPLHF.

The CDR3 region has the DNA TGTGCCAGCAGCTTAGACAGTCAGTTCTATGGCTACACCTTC. Amino acid sequence: CASSLDSQFYGYTF. The chain recombines TRBV7-2 with TRBJ1-2, with unresolved D. The CDR3 sequence is 14 residues long. V was pared by 1 base and J by 4 bases, with 10 bases between. Germline V gene lookup returns CDR1 SGHTA and CDR2 FQGNSA. Looking up the rest from reference TRBV7-2 and TRBJ1-2 gives the full variable domain: GAGVSQSPSNKVTEKGKDVELRCDPISGHTALYWYRQSLGQGLEFLIYFQGNSAPDKSGLPSDRFSAERTGGSVSTLTIQRTQQEDSAVYLCASSLDSQFYGYTFGSGTRLTVV.

The chain uses TRBV5-1 and TRBJ2-3, with 9 bases identical to TRBD2. The CDR3 totals 15 residues. Germline V gives CDR1 SGHRS, CDR2 YFSETQ. Germline trimming cut 0 bases from V and 10 bases from J; bases unmatched to any gene: 9. DNA for the CDR3: TGCGCCAGCAGCTTGGCCCTAGCGGGGTCCGATGCGCAGTATTTT. Its protein is CASSLALAGSDAQYF.

V usage is TRBV27 and J usage is TRBJ2-7; no firm D call. The CDR3 runs 12 residues. The germline CDR1 and CDR2 sequences are MNHEY and SMNVEV (reference sequence). V lost 8 bases and J lost 3, with 11 bases in between. CDR3 in DNA: TGTGCCAGCGCTTGGGATTGCTACGAGCAGTACGTC. Residues: CASAWDCYEQYV.

This clonotype has a handful of counts. The rearrangement links TRBV6-2 or TRBV6-3 to TRBJ1-1; D not resolved. V lost 2 bases and J 0 bases, leaving 4 bases between the germline ends. Germline V gives CDR1 MNHEY, CDR2 SVGEGT. This CDR3 has 13 residues. The CDR3 here is CASSYDVNTEAFF. The CDR3 DNA reads as TGTGCCAGCAGTTACGACGTGAACACTGAAGCTTTCTTT.

This chain links TRBV5-1 with TRBJ2-7; D may be TRBD1 (8 bases). The CDR3 length is 14 residues. Trimming removed 3 bases at V and 2 bases at J, with 12 bases between. Germline V lookup: CDR1 SGHRS, CDR2 YFSETQ. The CDR3 DNA is TGCGCCAGCAGCTCACAGGGGGGGGCCTACGAGCAGTACTTC. This encodes CASSSQGGAYEQYF.

This clonotype was seen only a few times. The chain has TRBV18 and TRBJ1-3, with no clear D. The length of the CDR3 is 15 residues. Germline V gene data show CDR1 as KGHSH and CDR2 as LQKENI. The V and J ends lost 3 bases and 0 bases respectively, with 9 bases between them. CDR3 region: CASSPTVRSGNTIYF. CDR3 coding DNA: TGTGCCAGCTCACCTACGGTCCGCTCTGGAAACACCATATATTTT.

There are many counts of this clonotype. This chain links TRBV7-2 with TRBJ2-3; D is perhaps TRBD2 (6 bases). The CDR3 spans 14 residues. Trimming removed 6 bases from V and 1 base from J, with 11 bases in between. CDR1 and CDR2 from the germline V gene are SGHTA and FQGNSA. CDR3 amino acids: CASSRVAGTDTQYF. In nucleotides, the CDR3 is TGTGCCAGCAGTCGCGTAGCGGGCACAGATACGCAGTATTTT.

In this sample, this clonotype turned up a few times. The genes are TRBV6-5 and TRBJ2-3, with 10 positions matching TRBD1. The CDR3 consists of 17 residues. The ends lost 0 bases at V and 1 base at J; junction bases unmatched: 4. Germline CDR1 and CDR2: MNHEY and SVGAGI. The CDR3 coding sequence is TGTGCCAGCAGTTACTCCGGGACAGGGGTGGGCACAGATACGCAGTATTTT. Protein: CASSYSGTGVGTDTQYF.

This clonotype was recorded a few times. V and J are TRBV15 and TRBJ2-1, with 7 bases matching TRBD1. The germline CDR1 and CDR2 sequences are LNHNV and YYDKDF (reference sequence). The CDR3 consists of 16 residues. J was trimmed by 5 bases and V by 1 base; bases with no gene match: 8. This chain's CDR3 is CATSRAGQMKNNEQFF. The CDR3 DNA follows: TGTGCCACCAGCAGAGCGGGACAGATGAAAAACAATGAGCAGTTCTTC.

V gene TRBV5-1 combines with J gene TRBJ2-5; no clear D. Looked up from germline, CDR1 is SGHRS and CDR2 is YFSETQ. The length of the CDR3 is 13 residues. Trimming removed 0 bases at V and 3 bases at J, with 6 bases between. CDR3 amino acids: CASSLEWEETQYF. CDR3 DNA: TGCGCCAGCAGCTTGGAGTGGGAAGAGACCCAGTACTTC.

At least ten counts were recorded for this clonotype. The V call is TRBV4-3, the J call TRBJ2-4, with D unresolved. The CDR3 runs to 15 residues. CDR1 is LGHNA and CDR2 is YSLEER in the germline V gene. The V end lost 2 bases, the J end lost 6 bases, and 14 bases lay between the germline ends. Here the CDR3 DNA reads TGCGCCAGCAGCCAAAGTTGGGGAAGGAGAAACATTCAGTACTTC. Its protein product is CASSQSWGRRNIQYF.

V usage is TRBV5-4 and J usage is TRBJ2-6, with D perhaps being TRBD1 or TRBD2 (5 bases each). CDR1 and CDR2 from the germline V gene are SGHNT and YYREEE (reference sequence). V dropped 7 bases and J dropped 4 bases, with 21 bases sitting between them. CDR3 length: 17 amino acids. The CDR3 reads CASRLLGSGTGANVLTF. The DNA of the CDR3 is TGTGCCAGCCGACTCCTTGGGTCCGGGACGGGGGCCAACGTCCTGACTTTC.

The CDR3, as DNA: TGTGCCAGCAGCTTAGAAAGGGTATCCAATGAGCAGTTCTTC. Translation: CASSLERVSNEQFF. The chain has TRBV7-2 and TRBJ2-1, with D unclear. Trimming shortened V by 1 base and J by 6 bases, and 10 bases separated the two germline ends. Germline assignment: CDR1 SGHTA and CDR2 FQGNSA. This CDR3 spans 14 amino acids.

Only a few counts were recorded for this clonotype. The junction and the germline gene differ at one end; a read error may be behind it. The chain employs TRBV7-8 and TRBJ2-5, with D perhaps assigned TRBD1 or TRBD2 (6 bases each). Germline V gene data show CDR1 as SGHVS and CDR2 as FQNEAQ. The CDR3 runs 13 residues. The DNA for the CDR3 is TGTGCCAGCAGCTTAGATAATAAATCCGGGGGCAACTTC. It specifies CASSLDNKSGGNF.

Here the CDR3 reads CASSERTGAYEQYV. The CDR3 region has the DNA TGTGCCAGCAGTGAACGGACAGGGGCCTACGAGCAGTACGTC. This rearrangement joins TRBV6-1 to TRBJ2-7; 9 bases match TRBD1. Germline assignment: CDR1 MNHNS and CDR2 SASEGT. There are 14 residues in the CDR3. The V and J ends lost 2 bases and 2 bases, in that order; junction bases with no gene match: 1.

V usage is TRBV5-5 and J usage is TRBJ2-1, with 8 nucleotides matching TRBD2. Trimming removed 1 base from V and 5 bases from J; junction bases left unmatched: 11. The CDR3 covers 17 residues. Germline CDR1 SGHKS, CDR2 YYEKEE (reference sequence). Here the CDR3 DNA reads TGTGCCAGCAGCTTGAGTCCCGTCGGACTAGCCAACAATGAGCAGTTCTTC. Its protein product is CASSLSPVGLANNEQFF.

This clonotype occurred a few times. V usage is TRBV7-3 and J usage is TRBJ2-2, with D perhaps TRBD2 (6 bases). The V end was cut by 5 bases, the J end by 7 bases, with 14 bases between. The CDR3 is 14 residues long. The germline V gene has CDR1 SGHTA and CDR2 FQGTGA. DNA of the CDR3: TGTGCCAGCAGCATGGGCGGGGCGTTCGGGGAGCTGTTTTTT. Translation gives CASSMGGAFGELFF.